Reported below is one TCR beta chain. As processed by the authors: Quantification of nucleated cells was approximated via reference gene primer amplification. Here immunoSEQ multiplex PCR was the method, and the copy in TCRdb shows in-frame clones only, minus some. The DNA was the basis for D and trimming; V, J and clone size are from that table. The data contain just over 150,000 clones, approximately 90% of them seen just once; the ten biggest clones take up about 15%. This sample is drawn from a study of blood T cell repertoires in COVID-19. Study in general: Both acute and convalescent COVID-19 samples were obtained from the United States, Italy and Spain. T cells, B-cell-depleted T cells, or PBMCs supplied cDNA or gDNA.

The germline V gene has CDR1 SGHRS and CDR2 YFSETQ. With V trimmed by 0 bases and J by 2 bases, 5 bases remained unmatched. The CDR3 spans 16 residues. The origin of this receptor is a woman in her 40s with acute or convalescent COVID-19. The rearrangement uses TRBV5-1 and TRBJ1-3; 7 bases map to TRBD1. The sequenced material came from peripheral blood. The CDR3, as DNA: TGCGCCAGCAGCTTGGAGGGGGCTCTAACTGGAAACACCATATATTTT. As protein: CASSLEGALTGNTIYF.